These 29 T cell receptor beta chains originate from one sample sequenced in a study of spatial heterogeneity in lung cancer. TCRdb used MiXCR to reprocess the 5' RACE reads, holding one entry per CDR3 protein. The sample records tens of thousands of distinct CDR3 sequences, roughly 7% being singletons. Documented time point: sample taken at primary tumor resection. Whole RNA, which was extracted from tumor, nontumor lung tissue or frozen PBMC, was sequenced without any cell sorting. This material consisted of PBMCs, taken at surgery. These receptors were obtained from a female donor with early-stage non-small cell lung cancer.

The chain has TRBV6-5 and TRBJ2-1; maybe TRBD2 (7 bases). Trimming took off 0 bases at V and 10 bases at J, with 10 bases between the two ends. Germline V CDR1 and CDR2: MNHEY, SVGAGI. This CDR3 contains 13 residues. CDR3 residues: CASSYSGGGEQFF. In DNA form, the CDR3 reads TGTGCCAGCAGTTACTCGGGGGGGGGCGAGCAGTTCTTC.

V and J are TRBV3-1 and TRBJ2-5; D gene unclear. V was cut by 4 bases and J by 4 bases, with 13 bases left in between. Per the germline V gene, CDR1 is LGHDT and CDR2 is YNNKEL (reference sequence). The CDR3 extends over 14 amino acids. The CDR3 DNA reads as TGTGCCAGCAGCCCGGCCCTCTTGGGAGAGACCCAGTACTTC. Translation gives CASSPALLGETQYF.

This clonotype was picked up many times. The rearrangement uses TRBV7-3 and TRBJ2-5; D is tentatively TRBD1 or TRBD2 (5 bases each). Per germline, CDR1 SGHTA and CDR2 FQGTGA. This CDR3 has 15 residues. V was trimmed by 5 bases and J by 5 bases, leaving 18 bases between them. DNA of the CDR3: TGTGCCAGCAGCCCAGGGACGCAGCTGGGGGAGACCCAGTACTTC. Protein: CASSPGTQLGETQYF.

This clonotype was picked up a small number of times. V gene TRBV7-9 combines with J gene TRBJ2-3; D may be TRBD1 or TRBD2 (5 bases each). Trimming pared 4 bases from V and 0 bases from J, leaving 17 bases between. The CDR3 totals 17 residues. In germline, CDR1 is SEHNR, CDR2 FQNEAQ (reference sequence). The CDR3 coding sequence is TGTGCCAGCAGCTCACCGAATACTAGGGACAGCACAGATACGCAGTATTTT. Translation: CASSSPNTRDSTDTQYF.

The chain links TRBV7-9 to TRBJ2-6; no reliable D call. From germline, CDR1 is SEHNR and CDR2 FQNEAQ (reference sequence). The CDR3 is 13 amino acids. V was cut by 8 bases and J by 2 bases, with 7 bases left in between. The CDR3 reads CASGLPGANVLTF. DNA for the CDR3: TGTGCCAGCGGGCTCCCTGGGGCCAACGTCCTGACTTTC.

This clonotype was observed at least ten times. The CDR3 sequence: CASRTLPWTGELADTQYF. The CDR3 nucleotides are TGTGCCAGCAGAACGCTACCCTGGACAGGGGAGTTGGCAGATACGCAGTATTTT. The V gene is TRBV6-6, the J gene TRBJ2-3; 9 bases align to TRBD1. CDR1 is MNHNY, CDR2 SVGAGI, per germline (reference sequence). Trimming cost V 6 bases and J 4 bases; bases outside gene matches: 17. The CDR3 sequence is 18 residues long.

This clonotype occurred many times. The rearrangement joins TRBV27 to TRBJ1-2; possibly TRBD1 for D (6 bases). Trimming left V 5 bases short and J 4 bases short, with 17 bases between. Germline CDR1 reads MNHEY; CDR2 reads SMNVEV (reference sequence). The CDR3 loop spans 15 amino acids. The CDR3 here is CASSATGSSFYGYTF. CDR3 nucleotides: TGTGCCAGCAGTGCTACAGGGTCTTCCTTCTATGGCTACACCTTC.

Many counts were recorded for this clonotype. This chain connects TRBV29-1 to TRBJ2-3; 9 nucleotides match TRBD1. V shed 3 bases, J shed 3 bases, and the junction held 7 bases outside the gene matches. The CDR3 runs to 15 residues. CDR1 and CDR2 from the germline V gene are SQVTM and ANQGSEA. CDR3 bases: TGCAGCGTTGAGGGGACAGGGACAGGGACAGATACGCAGTATTTT. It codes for CSVEGTGTGTDTQYF.

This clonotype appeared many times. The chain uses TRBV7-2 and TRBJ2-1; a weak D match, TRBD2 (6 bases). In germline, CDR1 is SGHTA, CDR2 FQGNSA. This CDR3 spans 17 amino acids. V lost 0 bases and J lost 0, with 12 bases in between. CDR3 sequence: CASSLARVSGSYNEQFF. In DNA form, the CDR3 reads TGTGCCAGCAGCTTAGCGCGGGTTAGCGGCTCCTACAATGAGCAGTTCTTC. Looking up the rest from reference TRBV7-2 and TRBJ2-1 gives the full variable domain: GAGVSQSPSNKVTEKGKDVELRCDPISGHTALYWYRQSLGQGLEFLIYFQGNSAPDKSGLPSDRFSAERTGGSVSTLTIQRTQQEDSAVYLCASSLARVSGSYNEQFFGPGTRLTVL.

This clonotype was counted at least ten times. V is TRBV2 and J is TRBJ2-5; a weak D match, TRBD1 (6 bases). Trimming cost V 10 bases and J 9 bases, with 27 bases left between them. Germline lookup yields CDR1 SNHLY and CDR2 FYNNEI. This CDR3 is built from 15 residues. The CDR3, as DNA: TGTGCCACTTACCAAGGCTGGACAGCTACTTCGGCCCAGTACTTC. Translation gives CATYQGWTATSAQYF.

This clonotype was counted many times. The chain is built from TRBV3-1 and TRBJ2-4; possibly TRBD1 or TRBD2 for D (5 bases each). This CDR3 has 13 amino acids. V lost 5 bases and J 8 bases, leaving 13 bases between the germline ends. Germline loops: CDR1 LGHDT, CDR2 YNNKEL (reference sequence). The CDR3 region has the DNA TGTGCCAGCAGCTACCGGCTGGGGGACATTCAGTACTTC. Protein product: CASSYRLGDIQYF.

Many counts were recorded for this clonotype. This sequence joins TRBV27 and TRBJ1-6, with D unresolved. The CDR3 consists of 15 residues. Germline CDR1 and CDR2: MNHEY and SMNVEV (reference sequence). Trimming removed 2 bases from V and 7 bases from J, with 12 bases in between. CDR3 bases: TGTGCCAGCAGTTTAAAGATCCAGCTCAATTCACCCCTCCACTTT. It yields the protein CASSLKIQLNSPLHF.

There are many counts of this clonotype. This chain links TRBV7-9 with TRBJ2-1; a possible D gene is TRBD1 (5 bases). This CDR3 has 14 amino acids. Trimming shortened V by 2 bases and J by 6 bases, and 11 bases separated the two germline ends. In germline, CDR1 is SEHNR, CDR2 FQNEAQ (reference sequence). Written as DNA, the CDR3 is TGTGCCAGCAGCTTAATTAAAGGGGTCAATGAGCAGTTCTTC. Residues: CASSLIKGVNEQFF.

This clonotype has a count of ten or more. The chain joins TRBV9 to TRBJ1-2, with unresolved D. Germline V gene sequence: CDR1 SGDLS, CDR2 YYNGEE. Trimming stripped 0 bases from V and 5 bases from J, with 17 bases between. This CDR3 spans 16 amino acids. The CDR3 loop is CASSVVGRRAGYGYTF. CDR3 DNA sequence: TGTGCCAGCAGCGTAGTCGGACGGAGGGCGGGGTATGGCTACACCTTC.

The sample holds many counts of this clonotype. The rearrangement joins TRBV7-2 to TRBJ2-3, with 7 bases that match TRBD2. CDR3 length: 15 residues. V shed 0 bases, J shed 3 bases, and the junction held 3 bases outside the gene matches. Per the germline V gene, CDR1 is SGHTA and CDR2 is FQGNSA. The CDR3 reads CASSLAGGKTDTQYF. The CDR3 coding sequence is TGTGCCAGCAGCTTAGCGGGGGGGAAAACAGATACGCAGTATTTT.

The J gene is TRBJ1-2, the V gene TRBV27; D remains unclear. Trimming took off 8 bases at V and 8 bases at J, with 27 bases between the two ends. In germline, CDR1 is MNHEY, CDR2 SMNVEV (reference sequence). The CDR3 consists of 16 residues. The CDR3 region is CASRSQAIQKIQGYTF. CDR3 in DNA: TGTGCCAGCCGATCACAAGCCATCCAGAAGATCCAAGGCTACACCTTC.

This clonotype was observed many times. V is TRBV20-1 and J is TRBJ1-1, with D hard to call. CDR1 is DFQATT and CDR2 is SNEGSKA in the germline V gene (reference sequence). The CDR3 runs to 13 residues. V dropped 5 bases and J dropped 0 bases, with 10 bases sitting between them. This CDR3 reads CSAAQRVNTEAFF. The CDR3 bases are TGCAGTGCTGCCCAGAGGGTGAACACTGAAGCTTTCTTT.

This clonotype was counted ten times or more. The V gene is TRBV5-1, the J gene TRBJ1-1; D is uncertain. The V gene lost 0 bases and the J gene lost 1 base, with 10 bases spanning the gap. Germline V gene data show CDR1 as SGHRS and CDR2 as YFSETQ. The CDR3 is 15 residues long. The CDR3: CASSLVSGTNTEAFF. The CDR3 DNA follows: TGCGCCAGCAGCTTGGTGTCGGGAACGAACACTGAAGCTTTCTTT.

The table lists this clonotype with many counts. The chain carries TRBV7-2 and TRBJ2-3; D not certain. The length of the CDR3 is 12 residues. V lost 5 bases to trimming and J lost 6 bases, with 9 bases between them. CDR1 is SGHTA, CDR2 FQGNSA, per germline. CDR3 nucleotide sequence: TGTGCCAGCAGCGGTCCCTTGGATACGCAGTATTTT. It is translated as CASSGPLDTQYF.

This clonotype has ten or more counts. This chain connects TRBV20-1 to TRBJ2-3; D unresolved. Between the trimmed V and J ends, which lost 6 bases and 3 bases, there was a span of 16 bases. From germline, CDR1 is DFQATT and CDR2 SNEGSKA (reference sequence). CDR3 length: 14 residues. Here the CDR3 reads CSAQGAALTDTQYF. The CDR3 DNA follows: TGCAGTGCCCAAGGCGCGGCGCTTACAGATACGCAGTATTTT.

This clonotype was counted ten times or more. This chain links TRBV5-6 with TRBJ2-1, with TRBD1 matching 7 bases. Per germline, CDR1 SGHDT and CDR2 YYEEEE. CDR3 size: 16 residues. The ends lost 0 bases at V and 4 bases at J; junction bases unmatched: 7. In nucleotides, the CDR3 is TGTGCCAGCAGCTTGGCGCTAGGGGGCAGATACAATGAGCAGTTCTTC. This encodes CASSLALGGRYNEQFF.

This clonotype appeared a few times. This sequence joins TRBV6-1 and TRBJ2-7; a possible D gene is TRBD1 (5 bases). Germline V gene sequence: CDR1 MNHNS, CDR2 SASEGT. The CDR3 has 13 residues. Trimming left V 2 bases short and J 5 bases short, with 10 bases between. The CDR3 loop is CASSELPRDEQYF. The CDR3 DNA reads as TGTGCCAGCAGTGAACTACCCAGGGACGAGCAGTACTTC.

CDR3 nucleotides: TGCAGTGCTAGCATCCTGGGGGGAGGTCAGCCCCAGCATTTT. This codes for CSASILGGGQPQHF. This chain connects TRBV20-1 to TRBJ1-5; tentative D call: TRBD1 (5 bases). The CDR3 sequence is 14 residues long. Deletions cut 3 bases from V and 6 bases from J, with 15 bases between. From germline, CDR1 is DFQATT and CDR2 SNEGSKA (reference sequence).

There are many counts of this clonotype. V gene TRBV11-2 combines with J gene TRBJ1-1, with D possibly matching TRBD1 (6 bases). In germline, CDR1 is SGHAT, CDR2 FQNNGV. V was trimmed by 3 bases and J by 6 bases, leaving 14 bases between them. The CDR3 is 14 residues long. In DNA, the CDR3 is TGTGCCAGCAGCTTTTTCCTCGGGGGCGCTGAAGCTTTCTTT. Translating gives CASSFFLGGAEAFF.

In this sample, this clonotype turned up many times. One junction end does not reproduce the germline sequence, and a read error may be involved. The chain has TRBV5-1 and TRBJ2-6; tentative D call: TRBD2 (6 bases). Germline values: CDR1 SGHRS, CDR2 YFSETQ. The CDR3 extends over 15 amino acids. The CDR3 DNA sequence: TGCGCCAGCATCTTGGGCGGGACTGGGGCCAACGTCCTGACTTTC. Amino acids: CASILGGTGANVLTF.

CDR3 protein: CASTPGLATTGELFF. CDR3 bases: TGTGCCAGCACCCCGGGACTAGCGACCACCGGGGAGCTGTTTTTT. The rearrangement links TRBV2 to TRBJ2-2, with 10 bases matching TRBD2. The CDR3 consists of 15 residues. Germline loops: CDR1 SNHLY, CDR2 FYNNEI. The J segment lost 4 bases and the V segment lost 7 bases, leaving 6 bases of the junction unmatched.

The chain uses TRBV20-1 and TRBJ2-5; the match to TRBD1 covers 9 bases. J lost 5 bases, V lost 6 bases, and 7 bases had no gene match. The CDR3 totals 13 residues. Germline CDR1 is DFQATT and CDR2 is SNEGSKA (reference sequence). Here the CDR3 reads CSAPGQGYETQYF. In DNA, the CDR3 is TGCAGTGCCCCGGGACAGGGTTACGAGACCCAGTACTTC.

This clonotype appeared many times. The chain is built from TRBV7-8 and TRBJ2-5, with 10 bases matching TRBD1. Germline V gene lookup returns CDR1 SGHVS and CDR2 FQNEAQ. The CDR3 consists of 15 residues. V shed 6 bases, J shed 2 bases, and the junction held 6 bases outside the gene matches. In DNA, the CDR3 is TGTGCCAGCAGTTTGACAGGGGGCATGCAAGAGACCCAGTACTTC. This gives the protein CASSLTGGMQETQYF.

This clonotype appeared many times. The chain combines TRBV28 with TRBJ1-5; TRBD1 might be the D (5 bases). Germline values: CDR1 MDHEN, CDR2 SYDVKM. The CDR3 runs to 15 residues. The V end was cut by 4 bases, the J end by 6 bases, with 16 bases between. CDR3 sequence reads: CASSSREERGQPQHF. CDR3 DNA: TGTGCCAGCAGTTCCAGGGAGGAGCGAGGTCAGCCCCAGCATTTT.